A selection of T cell receptor beta chains follows, all from one sample in a study of siplizumab effects on memory and regulatory T cells. Repertoires were generated with immunoSEQ multiplex PCR, while TCRdb's copy carries only in-frame clones and drops some. This repertoire shows 100,000 or so clones, about 92% found once; its top ten account for approximately 0.32%. The sample taken for sequencing was CD4+ T cells sorted from blood. All receptors come from a human donor in good health. Each CDR3 is given with its conserved first and last residue. D genes are given only for firm matches. Not every row has a clone size; where given, it reads once, few, many or a size class.

-,TRBV4-2,TRBJ2-1,19,-,CASSQAQRRFGSSYNEQFF,TGTGCCAGCAGCCAAGCCCAAAGACGTTTCGGGAGCTCCTACAATGAGCAGTTCTTC
-,TRBV7-2,TRBJ1-5,16,once,CASSLSGGRSNQPQHF,TGTGCCAGCAGCTTAAGTGGAGGGCGTAGCAATCAGCCCCAGCATTTT
TRBD1,TRBV5-1,TRBJ1-1,14,-,CASSFRGTAQEAFF,TGCGCCAGCAGCTTTAGAGGGACAGCGCAGGAAGCTTTCTTT
TRBD2,TRBV5-1,TRBJ2-3,16,-,CASSKGLAGSTDTQYF,TGCGCCAGCAGTAAGGGACTAGCGGGGAGCACAGATACGCAGTATTTT
-,TRBV10-1,TRBJ1-6,13,few,CASSPGRDSPLHF,TGCGCCAGCAGTCCAGGACGGGATTCACCCCTCCACTTT
TRBD1,TRBV7-2,TRBJ2-2,15,once,CASSRGTGGFGELFF,TGTGCCAGCAGCCGCGGGACAGGCGGATTTGGGGAGCTGTTTTTT
-,TRBV19,TRBJ1-5,14,-,CASSIARAVGPQHF,TGTGCCAGTAGTATAGCGCGGGCCGTCGGACCCCAGCATTTT
TRBD1,TRBV19,TRBJ1-2,15,few,CASTVGTGANYGYTF,TGTGCCAGTACTGTAGGGACAGGAGCTAACTATGGCTACACCTTC
TRBD1,TRBV6-5,TRBJ2-3,12,-,CASRTGTDTQYF,TGTGCCAGCAGGACAGGGACAGATACGCAGTATTTT
-,TRBV7-3,TRBJ2-5,15,-,CASSPRVLAEETQYF,TGTGCCAGCAGCCCGAGGGTACTGGCTGAAGAGACCCAGTACTTC
TRBD2,TRBV11-3,TRBJ2-1,17,-,CASRDLGLAGSYNEQFF,TGTGCCAGCAGGGACCTGGGACTAGCGGGATCTTACAATGAGCAGTTCTTC
TRBD1,TRBV7-8,TRBJ1-1,13,-,CASSFGQGEVAFF,TGTGCCAGCAGCTTCGGACAGGGCGAAGTAGCTTTCTTT
TRBD2,TRBV5-4,TRBJ2-5,13,-,CASGAGGQETQYF,TGTGCCAGCGGAGCGGGGGGGCAAGAGACCCAGTACTTC
TRBD1,TRBV5-1,TRBJ1-3,16,-,CATSQGGERPGNTIYF,TGCGCCACGTCTCAGGGGGGTGAAAGGCCTGGAAACACCATATATTTT
TRBD1,TRBV5-1,TRBJ2-7,15,-,CASSRPGQGLYEQYF,TGCGCCAGCAGCCGGCCGGGACAGGGTCTCTACGAGCAGTACTTC
TRBD1,TRBV5-1,TRBJ1-4,15,-,CASSGQGAPNEKLFF,TGCGCCAGCAGCGGACAGGGGGCACCTAATGAAAAACTGTTTTTT
-,TRBV7-9,TRBJ1-1,13,-,CASDAGARTEAFF,TGTGCCAGCGATGCAGGCGCTCGAACTGAAGCTTTCTTT
-,TRBV29-1,TRBJ1-5,13,-,CSVKGSANQPQHF,TGCAGCGTTAAGGGGTCGGCCAATCAGCCCCAGCATTTT
TRBD2,TRBV15,TRBJ2-1,17,-,CATSRDLVAGGYNEQFF,TGTGCCACCAGCAGAGATCTCGTAGCGGGAGGATACAATGAGCAGTTCTTC
-,TRBV10-3,TRBJ2-3,12,-,CAHGAVTDTQYF,TGTGCCCACGGGGCAGTAACAGATACGCAGTATTTT
-,TRBV4-2,TRBJ1-3,17,-,CASSQEVLGSSGNTIYF,TGTGCCAGCAGCCAGGAGGTCTTGGGGAGCTCTGGAAACACCATATATTTT
-,TRBV2,TRBJ1-2,12,-,CASWGDGGGYTF,TGTGCCAGCTGGGGGGACGGGGGTGGCTACACCTTC
TRBD1,TRBV10-3,TRBJ1-1,18,-,CAISLRNPGQGDYTEAFF,TGTGCCATCAGTCTGAGGAACCCGGGACAGGGGGACTACACTGAAGCTTTCTTT
TRBD2,TRBV19,TRBJ2-7,14,-,CASSIRGDSYEQYF,TGTGCCAGTAGTATACGGGGGGATTCCTACGAGCAGTACTTC
-,TRBV18,TRBJ2-1,13,-,CASSPSGVGEQFF,TGTGCCAGCTCACCCTCCGGGGTCGGTGAGCAGTTCTTC
-,TRBV6-5,TRBJ2-7,13,once,CASRSVGAYEQYF,TGTGCCAGCAGATCGGTAGGGGCCTACGAGCAGTACTTC
-,TRBV6-5,TRBJ1-5,14,-,CASSYSYENQPQHF,TGTGCCAGCAGTTACTCGTATGAAAATCAGCCCCAGCATTTT
TRBD2,TRBV5-8,TRBJ2-5,15,-,CASSSGLAGGETQYF,TGTGCCAGCAGCTCCGGACTAGCGGGAGGTGAGACCCAGTACTTC
-,TRBV18,TRBJ2-2,13,-,CASSPEPTGELFF,TGTGCCAGCTCACCAGAGCCCACCGGGGAGCTGTTTTTT
-,TRBV7-9,TRBJ1-4,11,-,CAGSPAEKLFF,TGTGCCGGCAGCCCGGCTGAAAAACTGTTTTTT
-,TRBV7-9,TRBJ1-2,13,-,CASSLEEYYGYTF,TGTGCCAGCAGCTTAGAGGAGTACTATGGCTACACCTTC
-,TRBV11-1,TRBJ1-1,13,-,CASSVTGFTEAFF,TGTGCCAGCAGCGTCACAGGGTTCACTGAAGCTTTCTTT
-,TRBV29-1,TRBJ2-4,15,-,CSVADRFGAKNIQYF,TGCAGCGTCGCCGACAGGTTCGGCGCCAAAAACATTCAGTACTTC
TRBD1,TRBV5-1,TRBJ1-1,15,-,CASSRTGDRNTEAFF,TGCGCCAGCAGCAGGACAGGGGATAGGAACACTGAAGCTTTCTTT
-,TRBV14,TRBJ1-3,16,-,CASSHLGAGAGNTIYF,TGTGCCAGCAGCCATCTAGGGGCAGGCGCTGGAAACACCATATATTTT
-,TRBV15,TRBJ2-7,14,-,CATSRDQAGYEQYF,TGTGCCACCAGCAGAGATCAGGCCGGATACGAGCAGTACTTC
-,TRBV7-6,TRBJ1-1,13,few,CASSLGGGTEAFF,TGTGCCAGCAGCTTAGGAGGAGGCACTGAAGCTTTCTTT
-,TRBV25-1,TRBJ2-1,14,-,CASSDPFTGIEQFF,TGTGCCAGCAGTGATCCCTTCACAGGAATTGAGCAGTTCTTC
-,TRBV27,TRBJ2-5,12,-,CANLGGQETQYF,TGTGCCAACCTGGGCGGACAAGAGACCCAGTACTTC
-,TRBV6-5,TRBJ2-1,15,-,CASSQSGPSYNEQFF,TGTGCCAGCAGCCAGTCCGGGCCCTCCTACAATGAGCAGTTCTTC
TRBD2,TRBV9,TRBJ2-3,16,-,CASSVGEGGSTDTQYF,TGTGCCAGCAGCGTAGGCGAAGGCGGGAGTACTGATACGCAGTATTTT
-,TRBV19,TRBJ1-4,15,-,CASSIEGGRNEKLFF,TGTGCCAGTAGTATAGAGGGCGGTCGTAATGAAAAACTGTTTTTT
-,TRBV18,TRBJ1-4,16,-,CASSPQPSLFNEKLFF,TGTGCCAGCTCACCCCAACCATCCCTGTTTAATGAAAAACTGTTTTTT
-,TRBV10-2,TRBJ2-3,11,-,CASSNTDTQYF,TGCGCCAGCAGTAACACAGATACGCAGTATTTT
TRBD1,TRBV30,TRBJ1-6,13,-,CAWIGQGNSPLHF,TGTGCCTGGATCGGACAGGGAAATTCACCCCTCCACTTT
-,TRBV6-1,TRBJ2-5,14,-,CASTGGGGRETQYF,TGTGCCAGCACTGGGGGCGGGGGCCGGGAGACCCAGTACTTC
-,TRBV7-2,TRBJ2-1,13,-,CASSLQGSDEQFF,TGTGCCAGCAGCTTACAGGGGTCCGATGAGCAGTTCTTC
TRBD2,TRBV7-9,TRBJ2-3,18,-,CASSPNRRGLTSTDTQYF,TGTGCCAGCAGCCCCAACAGGCGGGGGTTAACTAGCACAGATACGCAGTATTTT
-,TRBV4-1,TRBJ1-3,16,-,CASSAPGGRGGNTIYF,TGCGCCAGCAGCGCTCCGGGGGGAAGGGGTGGAAACACCATATATTTT
TRBD1,TRBV30,TRBJ1-4,15,-,CAWSGGTGFNEKLFF,TGTGCCTGGAGTGGGGGGACAGGGTTTAATGAAAAACTGTTTTTT
-,TRBV30,TRBJ1-3,14,-,CAWSVSWAGNTIYF,TGTGCCTGGAGTGTTTCCTGGGCTGGAAACACCATATATTTT
TRBD1,TRBV5-3,TRBJ1-2,15,-,CARSSAQQGNYGYTF,TGTGCCAGAAGCTCAGCTCAACAGGGGAACTATGGCTACACCTTC
-,TRBV11-2,TRBJ1-5,13,-,CASSLKRGQPQHF,TGTGCCAGCAGCTTAAAGAGGGGTCAGCCCCAGCATTTT
-,TRBV11-3,TRBJ1-3,17,-,CASSLVPGRYSGNTIYF,TGTGCCAGCAGCTTAGTTCCAGGCCGATACTCTGGAAACACCATATATTTT
TRBD2,TRBV18,TRBJ2-5,20,once,CASSPQRFRTSGGPGETQYF,TGTGCCAGCTCACCACAAAGGTTTCGGACTAGCGGGGGACCCGGGGAGACCCAGTACTTC
-,TRBV4-1,TRBJ1-5,15,-,CASSQLTGSNQPQHF,TGCGCCAGCAGCCAACTTACAGGTAGCAATCAGCCCCAGCATTTT
TRBD1,TRBV4-1,TRBJ1-2,15,-,CASSLSGQSIYGYTF,TGCGCCAGCAGCCTTTCGGGACAGTCAATCTATGGCTACACCTTC